Listed below are T cell receptor beta chains from one sample, sequenced in a study of blood T cells in healthy people across ages. TCRdb processed the 5' RACE reads anew with MiXCR; each CDR3 protein has one entry. The sample has roughly 1,500,000 distinct CDR3 sequences, 42% seen once. The source material was blood. The receptor source for this set is a young woman in good health. Each CDR3 is given with its conserved first and last residue. D genes are given only for firm matches. The size of a clone is reported for some rows only, either as once, few or many, or as a class for expanded clones.

CDR3 protein: CASSLGQGRASPLHF; CDR3 DNA: TGTGCCAGCAGCTTAGGACAGGGTCGGGCCTCACCCCTCCACTTT; J gene: TRBJ1-6; V gene: TRBV11-2; clone size: few; D gene: TRBD1
CDR3 protein: CASSSGTGAQSIYGYTF; CDR3 DNA: TGTGCCAGCAGTTCCGGGACAGGGGCACAAAGTATCTATGGCTACACCTTC; J gene: TRBJ1-2; V gene: TRBV27; clone size: .; D gene: TRBD1
CDR3 protein: CAISESEGHGYTF; CDR3 DNA: TGTGCCATCAGTGAGTCGGAAGGTCATGGCTACACCTTC; J gene: TRBJ1-2; V gene: TRBV10-3; clone size: few; D gene: .
CDR3 protein: CASSRARYNEQFF; CDR3 DNA: TGTGCCAGCAGCCGAGCACGGTACAATGAGCAGTTCTTC; J gene: TRBJ2-1; V gene: TRBV7-9; clone size: .; D gene: .
CDR3 protein: CASSLVGDNSYNEQYF; CDR3 DNA: TGTGCCAGCAGCTTAGTGGGAGACAACTCCTACAATGAGCAGTACTTC; J gene: TRBJ2-7; V gene: TRBV7-2; clone size: .; D gene: .
CDR3 protein: CASSVGLANLYEQYF; CDR3 DNA: TGTGCCAGCAGCGTAGGACTAGCCAACCTTTACGAGCAGTACTTC; J gene: TRBJ2-7; V gene: TRBV9; clone size: .; D gene: TRBD2
CDR3 protein: CSASIRGYNEKLFF; CDR3 DNA: TGCAGTGCTAGTATAAGAGGATATAATGAAAAACTGTTTTTT; J gene: TRBJ1-4; V gene: TRBV20-1; clone size: many; D gene: .
CDR3 protein: CASSLSGSDYEQYF; CDR3 DNA: TGTGCCAGCAGCTTAAGCGGGTCAGACTACGAGCAGTACTTC; J gene: TRBJ2-7; V gene: TRBV7-9; clone size: .; D gene: .
CDR3 protein: CASSQVAGITPGYTF; CDR3 DNA: TGTGCCAGCAGCCAAGTTGCAGGGATAACCCCTGGCTACACCTTC; J gene: TRBJ1-2; V gene: TRBV3-1; clone size: once; D gene: .
CDR3 protein: CSGSSGGHRVTDTQYF; CDR3 DNA: TGCAGCGGGAGTAGCGGGGGCCATAGGGTTACAGATACGCAGTATTTT; J gene: TRBJ2-3; V gene: TRBV20-1; clone size: .; D gene: TRBD2
CDR3 protein: CASSLNRGRGLAGGIAKNIQCF; CDR3 DNA: TGTGCCAGCAGCTTAAATCGGGGACGAGGACTAGCGGGAGGAATAGCCAAAAACATTCAGTGCTTC; J gene: TRBJ2-4; V gene: TRBV11-2; clone size: .; D gene: TRBD2
CDR3 protein: CASSQGLGGQYQPQHF; CDR3 DNA: TGTGCCAGCAGCCAAGGCTTGGGCGGGCAGTATCAGCCCCAGCATTTT; J gene: TRBJ1-5; V gene: TRBV3-1; clone size: .; D gene: .
CDR3 protein: CASSETKGSSYEQYF; CDR3 DNA: TGTGCCAGCAGTGAAACAAAAGGGAGCTCCTACGAGCAGTACTTC; J gene: TRBJ2-7; V gene: TRBV25-1; clone size: .; D gene: .
CDR3 protein: CASSQQKVPRYEQYF; CDR3 DNA: TGTGCCAGCAGCCAACAGAAGGTTCCGAGGTACGAGCAGTACTTC; J gene: TRBJ2-7; V gene: TRBV14; clone size: few; D gene: .
CDR3 protein: CASSDSPAGRGYTF; CDR3 DNA: TGTGCCAGCAGTGATAGTCCGGCAGGGCGAGGCTACACCTTC; J gene: TRBJ1-2; V gene: TRBV2; clone size: .; D gene: .
CDR3 protein: CATLKGIGTSGSTEQFF; CDR3 DNA: TGTGCCACCCTTAAAGGGATCGGGACTAGCGGGAGTACTGAGCAGTTCTTC; J gene: TRBJ2-1; V gene: TRBV6-5; clone size: few; D gene: TRBD2
CDR3 protein: CASSGGGGGSPLHF; CDR3 DNA: TGTGCCAGCAGCGGGGGAGGAGGGGGATCACCCCTCCACTTT; J gene: TRBJ1-6; V gene: TRBV9; clone size: .; D gene: .
CDR3 protein: CASSYIPGQVVSEQYF; CDR3 DNA: TGTGCCAGCAGCTACATCCCGGGACAGGTCGTCAGCGAGCAGTACTTC; J gene: TRBJ2-7; V gene: TRBV6-6; clone size: .; D gene: TRBD1
CDR3 protein: CSVANGAGETQYF; CDR3 DNA: TGCAGCGTTGCAAATGGCGCAGGAGAGACCCAGTACTTC; J gene: TRBJ2-5; V gene: TRBV29-1; clone size: .; D gene: .
CDR3 protein: CASTPGIYNEQFF; CDR3 DNA: TGTGCCAGCACCCCGGGGATCTACAATGAGCAGTTCTTC; J gene: TRBJ2-1; V gene: TRBV9; clone size: .; D gene: .
CDR3 protein: CASSVGTSGGAFQETQYF; CDR3 DNA: TGTGCCAGCAGCGTAGGGACTAGCGGGGGGGCTTTCCAAGAGACCCAGTACTTC; J gene: TRBJ2-5; V gene: TRBV9; clone size: few; D gene: TRBD2
CDR3 protein: CASSPGGGAYGYTF; CDR3 DNA: TGTGCCAGCAGCCCTGGGGGGGGCGCGTATGGCTACACCTTC; J gene: TRBJ1-2; V gene: TRBV6-5; clone size: .; D gene: .
CDR3 protein: CASSAQSATNEKLFF; CDR3 DNA: TGTGCCAGCAGCGCGCAAAGCGCAACTAATGAAAAACTGTTTTTT; J gene: TRBJ1-4; V gene: TRBV9; clone size: .; D gene: .
CDR3 protein: CASSLELGVVKETQYF; CDR3 DNA: TGCGCCAGCAGCTTGGAGTTAGGGGTCGTCAAAGAGACCCAGTACTTC; J gene: TRBJ2-5; V gene: TRBV5-1; clone size: few; D gene: .
CDR3 protein: CASSITGTGVEEQFF; CDR3 DNA: TGTGCCAGCAGTATTACCGGGACAGGGGTGGAAGAGCAGTTCTTC; J gene: TRBJ2-1; V gene: TRBV28; clone size: once; D gene: TRBD1
CDR3 protein: CASTSKGSGANVLTF; CDR3 DNA: TGTGCCAGCACCTCCAAGGGGTCTGGGGCCAACGTCCTGACTTTC; J gene: TRBJ2-6; V gene: TRBV12-3/TRBV12-4; clone size: .; D gene: .
CDR3 protein: CASTYWGEQYF; CDR3 DNA: TGTGCCAGCACCTACTGGGGCGAGCAGTACTTC; J gene: TRBJ2-7; V gene: TRBV12-3/TRBV12-4; clone size: few; D gene: .
CDR3 protein: CSVEVGTGEQYF; CDR3 DNA: TGCAGCGTTGAGGTTGGGACAGGCGAGCAGTACTTC; J gene: TRBJ2-7; V gene: TRBV29-1; clone size: .; D gene: TRBD1
CDR3 protein: CASGLAGVDNSYEQYF; CDR3 DNA: TGTGCCAGCGGACTAGCGGGAGTGGATAACTCCTACGAGCAGTACTTC; J gene: TRBJ2-7; V gene: TRBV27; clone size: few; D gene: TRBD2
CDR3 protein: CASRGGQRSYEQYF; CDR3 DNA: TGTGCCAGCAGAGGGGGACAGAGGTCCTACGAGCAGTACTTC; J gene: TRBJ2-7; V gene: TRBV7-9; clone size: .; D gene: TRBD1
CDR3 protein: CASRGTGYYNEQFF; CDR3 DNA: TGTGCCAGCAGGGGAACAGGGTATTACAATGAGCAGTTCTTC; J gene: TRBJ2-1; V gene: TRBV27; clone size: few; D gene: .
CDR3 protein: CASSQYWIAGPTDTQYF; CDR3 DNA: TGTGCCAGCAGCCAGTACTGGATAGCGGGGCCTACGGATACGCAGTATTTT; J gene: TRBJ2-3; V gene: TRBV27; clone size: few; D gene: TRBD2
CDR3 protein: CATTPPDRLNTEAFF; CDR3 DNA: TGTGCCACTACCCCACCCGACAGGCTGAACACTGAAGCTTTCTTT; J gene: TRBJ1-1; V gene: TRBV15; clone size: .; D gene: .
CDR3 protein: CASSRGQGSYNEQFF; CDR3 DNA: TGTGCCAGCAGCCGGGGACAGGGATCCTACAATGAGCAGTTCTTC; J gene: TRBJ2-1; V gene: TRBV7-2; clone size: many; D gene: TRBD1
CDR3 protein: CAISESGQGEQFF; CDR3 DNA: TGTGCCATCAGTGAGTCAGGACAGGGGGAACAGTTCTTC; J gene: TRBJ2-1; V gene: TRBV10-3; clone size: few; D gene: TRBD1
CDR3 protein: CAIAREGSPLHF; CDR3 DNA: TGTGCCATCGCGCGGGAAGGTTCACCCCTCCACTTT; J gene: TRBJ1-6; V gene: TRBV10-3; clone size: once; D gene: .
CDR3 protein: CASSPGPGVDTQYF; CDR3 DNA: TGTGCCAGCAGCCCGGGCCCGGGTGTGGATACGCAGTATTTT; J gene: TRBJ2-3; V gene: TRBV9; clone size: .; D gene: .
CDR3 protein: CAGSRGGENIQYF; CDR3 DNA: TGTGCCGGCAGTCGGGGGGGGGAGAACATTCAGTACTTC; J gene: TRBJ2-4; V gene: TRBV6-5; clone size: .; D gene: TRBD2
CDR3 protein: CASSLAPDGTEAFF; CDR3 DNA: TGTGCCAGCAGCTTAGCCCCAGACGGCACTGAAGCTTTCTTT; J gene: TRBJ1-1; V gene: TRBV7-9; clone size: .; D gene: .
CDR3 protein: CASSLWASGGVIQETQYF; CDR3 DNA: TGCGCCAGCAGCTTGTGGGCTAGCGGGGGGGTTATACAAGAGACCCAGTACTTC; J gene: TRBJ2-5; V gene: TRBV5-1; clone size: .; D gene: TRBD2
CDR3 protein: CASSFFQAGNGYTF; CDR3 DNA: TGTGCCAGCAGCTTTTTTCAGGCAGGGAATGGCTACACCTTC; J gene: TRBJ1-2; V gene: TRBV7-2; clone size: .; D gene: .
CDR3 protein: CASKGRAHYEQYF; CDR3 DNA: TGTGCCAGCAAGGGGAGAGCACACTACGAGCAGTACTTC; J gene: TRBJ2-7; V gene: TRBV6-5; clone size: few; D gene: .